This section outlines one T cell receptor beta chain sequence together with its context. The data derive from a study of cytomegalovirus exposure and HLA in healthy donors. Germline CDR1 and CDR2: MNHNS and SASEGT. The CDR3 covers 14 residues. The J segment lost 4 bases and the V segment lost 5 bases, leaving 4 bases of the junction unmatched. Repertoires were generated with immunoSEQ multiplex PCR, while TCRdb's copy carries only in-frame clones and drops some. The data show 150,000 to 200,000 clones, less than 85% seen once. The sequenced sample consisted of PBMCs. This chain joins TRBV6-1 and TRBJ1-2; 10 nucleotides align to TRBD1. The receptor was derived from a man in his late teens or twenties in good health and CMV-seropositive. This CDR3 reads CASSPGTGAYGYTF. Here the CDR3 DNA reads TGTGCCAGCAGTCCCGGGACAGGGGCCTATGGCTACACCTTC.